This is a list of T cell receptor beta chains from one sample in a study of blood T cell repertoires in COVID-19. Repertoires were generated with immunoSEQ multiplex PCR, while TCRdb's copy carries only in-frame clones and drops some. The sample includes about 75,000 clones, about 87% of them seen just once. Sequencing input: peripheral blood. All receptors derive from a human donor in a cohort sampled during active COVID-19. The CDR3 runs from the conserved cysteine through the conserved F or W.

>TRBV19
CASTSRGIRPSGNTIYF
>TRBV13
CASSIRVTGDAEQYF
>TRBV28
CASSFTSGRIHEQYF
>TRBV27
CASSFRTGEAFF
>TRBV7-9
CASSSRGPNEKLFF
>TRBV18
CASSPLVADQETQYF
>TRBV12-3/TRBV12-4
CASRGTTYEQYF
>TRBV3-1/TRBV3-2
CASSQSVYGYEQYF
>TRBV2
CASSGTGGNQPQHF
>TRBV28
CATRPAGQADTQYF
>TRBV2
CASRGTVIMNTEAFF
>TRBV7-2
CASSRTGFDEQYF
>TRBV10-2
CASSAGVGTDTQYF
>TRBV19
CASRETHRGPRQRQYF
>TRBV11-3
CASSGRPGGWNEQFF
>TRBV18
CASSGLGHIANTGELFF
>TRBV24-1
CATRPLTGCNQPQHF
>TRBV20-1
CSASTGKTYEQYF
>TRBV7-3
CASRDWANTGELFF
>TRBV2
CASPAGVAGGREETQYF
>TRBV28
CASSPRLAGIRHEQYF
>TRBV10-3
CAISESSAGGKLYGYTF
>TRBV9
CASGVRSSGEQYF
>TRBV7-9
CASSTWTELGNEQFF
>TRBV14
CASSHFAVPGANVLTF
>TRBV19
CASSIGRLEGAVANYGYTF
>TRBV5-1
CASSQQGQNSPLHF
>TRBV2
CASSPGVTNTGELFF
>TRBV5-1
CASSPGQGLGTQFF
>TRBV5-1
CASSLGYRDREQYF
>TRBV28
CASHNSGRAGGFYEQYF
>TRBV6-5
CASTIGGWETQYF
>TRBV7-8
CASSRPGTGNTEAFF
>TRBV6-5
CASSYRGGKNIQYF
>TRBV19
CASSTRLQGAAGELFF
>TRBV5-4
CASSSGRADYGYTF
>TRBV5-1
CASSLEGSGANVLTF
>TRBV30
CAGHRDRGYEQYF
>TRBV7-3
CASSLERGRSDTQYF
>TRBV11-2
CASSPLGLAGYNEQFF
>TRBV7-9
CASEWARYGYTF
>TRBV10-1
CASSPPDRAGGYSGNTIYF
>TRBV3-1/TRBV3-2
CASSQDRRVGYEQYF
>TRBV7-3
CASSPSGIAGGGNTIYF
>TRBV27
CASSLMSIAGTYEQYF
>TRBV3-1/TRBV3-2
CASSRLAGGTDTQYF
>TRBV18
CASSRPGTNTGELFF
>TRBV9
CASSVGQGDGYTF
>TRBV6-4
CASRRTEATEAFF
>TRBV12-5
CASGSSSYEQYF
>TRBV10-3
CAISESTGGDEKLFF
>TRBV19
CASSPPSGRTDTQYF